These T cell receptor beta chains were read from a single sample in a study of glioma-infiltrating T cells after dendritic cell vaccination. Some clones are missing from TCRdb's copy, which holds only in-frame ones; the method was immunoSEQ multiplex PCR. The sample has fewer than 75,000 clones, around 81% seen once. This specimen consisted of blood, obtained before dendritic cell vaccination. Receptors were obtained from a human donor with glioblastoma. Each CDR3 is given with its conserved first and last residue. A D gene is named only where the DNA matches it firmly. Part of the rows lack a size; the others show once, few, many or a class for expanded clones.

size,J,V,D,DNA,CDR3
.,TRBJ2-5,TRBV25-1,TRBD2,TGTGCCAGCAGTGAACTAACCGGGACTAGCCCACAAGAGACCCAGTACTTC,CASSELTGTSPQETQYF
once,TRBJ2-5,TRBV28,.,TGTGCCAGCAGTTTAGGAGGGCAGGGGGGAGAGACCCAGTACTTC,CASSLGGQGGETQYF
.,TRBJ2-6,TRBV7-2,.,TGTGCCAGCAGCTCGGGAGGGGCCAACGTCCTGACTTTC,CASSSGGANVLTF
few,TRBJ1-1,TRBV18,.,TGTGCCAGCTCACCACCGGGGGGGCTAAGGGGGTATAACACTGAAGCTTTCTTT,CASSPPGGLRGYNTEAFF
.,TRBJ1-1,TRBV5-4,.,TGTGCCAGCAGCTCTCGCCGGGTCAACACTGAAGCTTTCTTT,CASSSRRVNTEAFF
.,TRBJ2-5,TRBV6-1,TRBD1,TGTGCCAGCAGATTCGGACAGGGAGAGACCCAGTACTTC,CASRFGQGETQYF
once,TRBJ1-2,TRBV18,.,TGTGCCAGCTCACCCGGACAGCTGTATGGCTACACCTTC,CASSPGQLYGYTF
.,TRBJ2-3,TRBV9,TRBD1,TGTGCCAGCAGCATCGGGGACAGCTTGAGCACAGATACGCAGTATTTT,CASSIGDSLSTDTQYF
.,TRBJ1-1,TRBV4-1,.,TGCGCCAGCAGCGTCCACGTCAGGGGTAGGGCTGAAGCTTTCTTT,CASSVHVRGRAEAFF
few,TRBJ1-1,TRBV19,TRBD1,TGTGCCAGTAGACCTTGGCTGCAGGGGGCGGACACTGAAGCTTTCTTT,CASRPWLQGADTEAFF
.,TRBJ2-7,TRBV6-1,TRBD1,TGTGCCAGCAGAACTCAGGGGGCAGGGAACTACGAGCAGTACTTC,CASRTQGAGNYEQYF
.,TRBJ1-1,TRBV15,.,TGTGCCACCAGCAGAGAGAATCAGGGCTCTGTCACTGAAGCTTTCTTT,CATSRENQGSVTEAFF
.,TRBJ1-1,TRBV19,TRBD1,TGTGCCAGTAGTATTCGGACAGGGGGCGACGCTGAAGCTTTCTTT,CASSIRTGGDAEAFF
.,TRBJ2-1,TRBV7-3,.,TGTGCCAGCAGCTTAATTGGGGCTAGCGAGAACAATGAGCAGTTCTTC,CASSLIGASENNEQFF
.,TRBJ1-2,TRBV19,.,TGTGCCAGTAGTAGGGCAGGCGGGGGAGGCTACACCTTC,CASSRAGGGGYTF
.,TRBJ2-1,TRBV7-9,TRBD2,TGTGCCAGCAAAACTAGCGGGGGGCCGGATGAGCAGTTCTTC,CASKTSGGPDEQFF
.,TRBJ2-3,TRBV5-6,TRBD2,TGTGCCAGCAGTTTCGGGGGGGCTAGCACAGATACGCAGTATTTT,CASSFGGASTDTQYF
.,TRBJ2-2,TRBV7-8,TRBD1,TGTGCCAGCAGCTACAGGGACAGCAACACCGGGGAGCTGTTTTTT,CASSYRDSNTGELFF
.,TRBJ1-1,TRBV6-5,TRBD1,TGTGCCAGCAGTTTTGTGACAGGGAGCGCTGAAGCTTTCTTT,CASSFVTGSAEAFF
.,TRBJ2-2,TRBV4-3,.,TGCGCCAGCAGCCAAGATCGGGAGGGACAGGGAACCGGGGAGCTGTTTTTT,CASSQDREGQGTGELFF
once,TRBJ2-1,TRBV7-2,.,TGTGCCAGCAGCTCCAGACAGGCGAGTCGCTCCTACAATGAGCAGTTCTTC,CASSSRQASRSYNEQFF
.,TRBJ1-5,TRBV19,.,TGTGCCAGTAGTATAGGGTTGAGGGGGAATCAGCCCCAGCATTTT,CASSIGLRGNQPQHF
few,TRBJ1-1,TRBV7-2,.,TGTGCCAGCAGCTTCAGGGAGAACACTGAAGCTTTCTTT,CASSFRENTEAFF
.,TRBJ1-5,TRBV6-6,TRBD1,TGTGCCAGCAGTAGCAGGGGGCAGCCCCAGCATTTT,CASSSRGQPQHF
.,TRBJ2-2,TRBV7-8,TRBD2,TGTGCCAGCAGGACGGGGGGGGGATTCACCGGGGAGCTGTTTTTT,CASRTGGGFTGELFF